This T cell receptor (beta chain) was captured by sequencing in a study of blood T cells in healthy people across ages. A sample-barcoded 5' primer and a J-beta primer mix were used in a second PCR of roughly 7 to 11 cycles. Paired-end reads containing CDR3 totaled no fewer than 2.5 million for each sample. MiXCR, applied by TCRdb to the 5' RACE reads, yields one record per CDR3 protein. The sample includes fewer than 750,000 distinct CDR3 sequences, 45% to 55% of them seen just once. CDR1 and CDR2 from the germline V gene are MNHNY and SVGAGI (reference sequence). This CDR3 has 15 residues. V shed 0 bases, J shed 6 bases, and the junction held 6 bases outside the gene matches. Concerning this clonotype: Its antigen is unknown.

Broader study findings: Lack of knowledge of donor CMV status possibly confounded expanded clonotype changes. Compared with aged donors, long-lived donors showed fewer expanded clones, suggesting selection.

The V call is TRBV6-6, the J call TRBJ2-7, with 9 positions matching TRBD1. The TCR comes from a man aged 80 or over in good health. The sequenced sample was blood. CDR3 in DNA: TGTGCCAGCAGTTACTCCTACAGGGGGCAGATCGAGCAGTACTTC. It encodes CASSYSYRGQIEQYF.